This passage covers 5 T cell receptor beta chains from one sample sequenced in a study of yellow fever vaccine responses in identical twins. TCRdb redid the calling of the RT-PCR reads with MiXCR, one entry per CDR3 protein. Among around 4,300 distinct CDR3 sequences listed, 73% were seen once. The material sequenced was T cells from blood (PBMCs), unsorted or a sorted subset (not recorded which), taken before or after yellow fever vaccination (not recorded which). The receptors here all came from a woman between 18 and 29 years old who received the yellow fever vaccine.

The V call is TRBV10-3, the J call TRBJ2-7; no clear D gene. The CDR3 sequence is 15 residues long. The germline V gene encodes CDR1 ENHRY and CDR2 SYGVKD. V was cut by 3 bases and J by 0 bases, with 12 bases left in between. The CDR3 reads CAISDGSQSSYEQYF. CDR3 bases: TGTGCCATCAGTGACGGCAGCCAGAGCTCCTACGAGCAGTACTTC.

This clonotype occurred a few times. The V gene is TRBV7-9, the J gene TRBJ2-5; D is unclear. This CDR3 spans 12 amino acids. The germline CDR1 and CDR2 sequences are SEHNR and FQNEAQ (reference sequence). V was shortened by 5 bases and J by 5 bases, with 9 bases between the two germline ends. CDR3 in amino acids: CASSRPWETQYF. The CDR3 region has the DNA TGTGCCAGCAGCCGGCCCTGGGAGACCCAGTACTTC.

The chain couples TRBV7-9 to TRBJ2-1; D is undetermined. The CDR3 is 15 amino acids. The V gene lost 4 bases and the J gene lost 2 bases, with 12 bases spanning the gap. Germline CDR1 reads SEHNR; CDR2 reads FQNEAQ (reference sequence). DNA of the CDR3: TGTGCCAGCAGCTCTACTCTCACCCCCTACAATGAGCAGTTCTTC. Amino acids: CASSSTLTPYNEQFF.

This clonotype was counted once. The chain couples TRBV6-2 or TRBV6-3 to TRBJ2-1; possible D gene TRBD2, 6 bases. The CDR3 contains 12 residues. V lost 4 bases, J lost 9 bases, and 10 bases lay in between. CDR1 MNHEY and CDR2 SVGEGT come from the germline V gene. DNA of the CDR3: TGTGCCAGCAGTTCTTGGGACTTTGAGCAGTTCTTC. This encodes CASSSWDFEQFF.

The V and J genes are TRBV29-1 and TRBJ2-1; 7 nucleotides align to TRBD2. Losses at the gene ends were 4 bases for V and 5 bases for J; bases not matched to a gene: 5. Germline V gene sequence: CDR1 SQVTM, CDR2 ANQGSEA. This CDR3 has 13 residues. CDR3 in amino acids: CSVVLADNNEQFF. CDR3 nucleotides: TGCAGCGTTGTCCTAGCGGATAACAATGAGCAGTTCTTC.